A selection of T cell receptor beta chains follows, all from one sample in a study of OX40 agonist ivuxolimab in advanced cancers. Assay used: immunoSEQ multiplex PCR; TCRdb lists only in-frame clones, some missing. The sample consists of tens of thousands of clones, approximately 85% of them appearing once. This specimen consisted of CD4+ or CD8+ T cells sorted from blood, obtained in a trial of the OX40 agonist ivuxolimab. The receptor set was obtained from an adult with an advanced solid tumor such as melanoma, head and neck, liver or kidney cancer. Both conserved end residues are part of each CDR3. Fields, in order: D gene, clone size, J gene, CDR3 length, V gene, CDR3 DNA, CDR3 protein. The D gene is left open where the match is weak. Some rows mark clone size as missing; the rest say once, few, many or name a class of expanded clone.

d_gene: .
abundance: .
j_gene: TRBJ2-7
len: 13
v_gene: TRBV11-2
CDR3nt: TGTGCCAGCAGCTCCGGTCTTGACTACGAGCAGTACTTC
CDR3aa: CASSSGLDYEQYF

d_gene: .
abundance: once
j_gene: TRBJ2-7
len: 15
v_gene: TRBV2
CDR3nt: TGTGCCAGCAGCCTGAGGGAAGGGGAAGCCTACGAGCAGTACTTC
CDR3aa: CASSLREGEAYEQYF

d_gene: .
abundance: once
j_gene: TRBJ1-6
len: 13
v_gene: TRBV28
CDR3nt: TGTGCCAGCAGATCACACGCAAATCCAGCCCTCCACTTT
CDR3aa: CASRSHANPALHF

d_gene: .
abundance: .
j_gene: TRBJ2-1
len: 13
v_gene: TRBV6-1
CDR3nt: TGTGCCAGCAGTGAAGTGACTCCGTCGGAGCAGTTCTTC
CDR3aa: CASSEVTPSEQFF

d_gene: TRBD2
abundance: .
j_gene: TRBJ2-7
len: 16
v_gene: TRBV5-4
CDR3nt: TGTGCCAGCAGCTCGTTCTCTGCGGGAGTCACCTACGAGCAGTACTTC
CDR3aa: CASSSFSAGVTYEQYF

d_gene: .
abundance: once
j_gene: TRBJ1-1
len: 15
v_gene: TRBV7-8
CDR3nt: TGTGCCAGCAGCTTATCCACCGGGTTAAACACTGAAGCTTTCTTT
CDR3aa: CASSLSTGLNTEAFF

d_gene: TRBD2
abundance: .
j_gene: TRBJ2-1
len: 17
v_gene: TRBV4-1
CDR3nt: TGCGCCAGCAGCCAAGAATGGGTGCGCGGGAGTGGTAATGAGCAGTTCTTC
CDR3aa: CASSQEWVRGSGNEQFF

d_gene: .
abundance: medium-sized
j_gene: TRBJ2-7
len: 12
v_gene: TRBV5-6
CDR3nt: TGTGCCAGCAGCTTGGCCGAGGACGAGCAGTACTTC
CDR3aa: CASSLAEDEQYF

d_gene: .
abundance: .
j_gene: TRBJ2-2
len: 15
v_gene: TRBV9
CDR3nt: TGTGCCAGCAGCGTAGTGGGGACCCCAGGCGGGGAGCTGTTTTTT
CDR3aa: CASSVVGTPGGELFF

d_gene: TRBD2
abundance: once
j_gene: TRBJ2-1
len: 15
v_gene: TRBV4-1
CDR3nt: TGCGCCAGCAGCCAATGGGGACTAGTTATCAATGAGCAGTTCTTC
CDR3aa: CASSQWGLVINEQFF

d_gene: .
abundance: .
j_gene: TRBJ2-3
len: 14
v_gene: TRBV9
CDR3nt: TGTGCCAGCAGCGTAGCCGGGAGTACAGATACGCAGTATTTT
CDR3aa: CASSVAGSTDTQYF

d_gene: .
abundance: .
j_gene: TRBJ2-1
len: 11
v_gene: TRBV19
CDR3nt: TGTGCCAGTAGACTAGGGAATGAGCAGTTCTTC
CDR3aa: CASRLGNEQFF

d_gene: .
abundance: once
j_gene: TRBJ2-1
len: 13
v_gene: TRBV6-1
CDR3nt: TGTGCCAGCAGTGAAGAGCCCTGGAATGAGCAGTTCTTC
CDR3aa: CASSEEPWNEQFF

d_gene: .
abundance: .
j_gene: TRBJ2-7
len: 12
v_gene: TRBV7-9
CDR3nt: TGTGCCAGCAGCTTAGACGCTGGCGAGCAGTACTTC
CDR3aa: CASSLDAGEQYF

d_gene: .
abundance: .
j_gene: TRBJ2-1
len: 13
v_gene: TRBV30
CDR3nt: TGTGCCTGGATGGGACTTAACTACAATGAGCAGTTCTTC
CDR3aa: CAWMGLNYNEQFF

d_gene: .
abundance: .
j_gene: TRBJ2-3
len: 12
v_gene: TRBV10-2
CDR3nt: TGCGCCATCAGGGGGGAAACAGATACGCAGTATTTT
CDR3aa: CAIRGETDTQYF

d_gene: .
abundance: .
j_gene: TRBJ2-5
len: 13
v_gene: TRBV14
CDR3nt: TGTGCCAGCAGCCAACGGGACCCAGAGACCCAGTACTTC
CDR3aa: CASSQRDPETQYF

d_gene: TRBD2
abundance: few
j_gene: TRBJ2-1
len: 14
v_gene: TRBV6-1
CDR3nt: TGTGCCAGCAGAGAGACTAGCGACTACAATGAGCAGTTCTTC
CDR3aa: CASRETSDYNEQFF

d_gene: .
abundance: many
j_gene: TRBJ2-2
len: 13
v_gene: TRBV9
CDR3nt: TGTGCCAGTGCTAGGAGTGGCACCGGGGAGCTGTTTTTT
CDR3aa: CASARSGTGELFF

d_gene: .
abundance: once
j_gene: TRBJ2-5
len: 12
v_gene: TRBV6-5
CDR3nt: TGTGCCAGCAATCGACCGCAAGAGACCCAGTACTTC
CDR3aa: CASNRPQETQYF

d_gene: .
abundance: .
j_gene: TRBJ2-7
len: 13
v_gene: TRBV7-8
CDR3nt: TGTGCCAGCAGCTTAACTGGAATATACGAGCAGTACTTC
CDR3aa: CASSLTGIYEQYF

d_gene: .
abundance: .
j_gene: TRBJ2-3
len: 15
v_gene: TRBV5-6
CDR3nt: TGTGCCAGCAGCTTGGGTCAGGGAGGCACAGATACGCAGTATTTT
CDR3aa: CASSLGQGGTDTQYF

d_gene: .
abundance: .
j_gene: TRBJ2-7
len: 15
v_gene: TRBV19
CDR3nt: TGTGCCAGTAGTATTTGGCGGCTTATACCGGGCGAGCAGTACTTC
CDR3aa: CASSIWRLIPGEQYF

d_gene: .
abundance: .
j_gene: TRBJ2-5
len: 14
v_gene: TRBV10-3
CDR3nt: TGTGCCATCAGTGAGTCTGTAGCTCAAGAGACCCAGTACTTC
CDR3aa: CAISESVAQETQYF

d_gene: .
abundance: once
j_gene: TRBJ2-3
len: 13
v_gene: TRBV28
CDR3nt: TGTGCCAGCAGATTCCCCGGCACAGATACGCAGTATTTT
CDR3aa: CASRFPGTDTQYF

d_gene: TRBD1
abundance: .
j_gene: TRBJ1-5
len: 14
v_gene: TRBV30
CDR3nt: TGTGCCTGGAGTGAAGGACAGGCCAAACAGCCCCAGCATTTT
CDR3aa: CAWSEGQAKQPQHF

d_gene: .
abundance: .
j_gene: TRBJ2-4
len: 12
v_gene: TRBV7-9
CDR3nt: TGTGCCAGCAGCCGACTCGAGAGGCACCCTTACTTC
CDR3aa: CASSRLERHPYF

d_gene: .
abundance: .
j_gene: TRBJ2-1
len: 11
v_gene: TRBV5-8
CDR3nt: TGTGCCAGCAGCAGGTTTAGTGAGCAGTTCTTC
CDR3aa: CASSRFSEQFF

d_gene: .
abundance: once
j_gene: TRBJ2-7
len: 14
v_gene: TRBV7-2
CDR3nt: TGTGCCAGCAGGACTGGAGGGGGTCTCTACGAGCAGTACTTC
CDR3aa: CASRTGGGLYEQYF

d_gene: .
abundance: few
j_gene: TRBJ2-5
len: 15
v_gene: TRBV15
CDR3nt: TGTGCCACCAGCAGAACCCGCGATCCCCAAGAGACCCAGTACTTC
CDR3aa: CATSRTRDPQETQYF

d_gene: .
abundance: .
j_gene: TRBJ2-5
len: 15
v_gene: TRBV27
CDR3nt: TGTGCCAGCAGAAAACTGGACTACCCGTCGGGGACCCAGTACTTC
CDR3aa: CASRKLDYPSGTQYF

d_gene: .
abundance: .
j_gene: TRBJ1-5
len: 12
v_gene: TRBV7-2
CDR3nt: TGTGCCAGCAGCTTCGGGGTACAGCCCCAGCATTTT
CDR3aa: CASSFGVQPQHF

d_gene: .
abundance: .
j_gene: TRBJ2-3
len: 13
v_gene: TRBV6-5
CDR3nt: TGTGCCAGCAGGGGGAGAGGCACAGATACGCAGTATTTT
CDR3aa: CASRGRGTDTQYF

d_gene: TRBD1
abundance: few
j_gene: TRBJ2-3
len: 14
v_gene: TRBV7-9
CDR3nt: TGTGCCAGCAGCCGACAGGGTGATACAGATACGCAGTATTTT
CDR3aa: CASSRQGDTDTQYF

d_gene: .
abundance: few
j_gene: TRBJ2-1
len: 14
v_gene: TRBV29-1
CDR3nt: TGCAGCGTCACACTAGGAATCCGCCCCAATGAGCAGTTCTTC
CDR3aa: CSVTLGIRPNEQFF

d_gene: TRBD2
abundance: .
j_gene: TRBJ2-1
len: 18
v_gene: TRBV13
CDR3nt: TGTGCCAGCAGCTTAGGACTAGCGGGAGAGGTCGGCTACAATGAGCAGTTCTTC
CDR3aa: CASSLGLAGEVGYNEQFF

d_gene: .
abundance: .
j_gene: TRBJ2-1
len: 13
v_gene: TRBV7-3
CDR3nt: TGTGCCAGCTCCCAGGGATTATACAATGAGCAGTTCTTC
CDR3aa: CASSQGLYNEQFF

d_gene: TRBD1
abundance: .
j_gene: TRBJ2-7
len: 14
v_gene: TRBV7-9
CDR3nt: TGTGCCAGCAGCTCTGGGACAGGGAACTCCGAGCAGTACTTC
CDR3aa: CASSSGTGNSEQYF

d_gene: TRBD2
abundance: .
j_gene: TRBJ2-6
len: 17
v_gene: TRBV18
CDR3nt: TGTGCCAGCTCACCAGACGGGAGGGCAGCAGGGGCCAACGTCCTGACTTTC
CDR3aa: CASSPDGRAAGANVLTF

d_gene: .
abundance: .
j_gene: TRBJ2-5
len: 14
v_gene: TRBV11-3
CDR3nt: TGTGCCAGCAGCTTAGGGAGGGGAGGAGAGACCCAGTACTTC
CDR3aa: CASSLGRGGETQYF

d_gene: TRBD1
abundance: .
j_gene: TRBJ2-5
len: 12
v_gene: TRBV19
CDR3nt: TGTGCCAGTAGGGACAGGGGGGAGACCCAGTACTTC
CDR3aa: CASRDRGETQYF

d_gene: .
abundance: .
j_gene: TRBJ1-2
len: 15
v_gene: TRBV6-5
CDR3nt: TGTGCCAGCAGTTACTCCTGGCACATTAACTATGGCTACACCTTC
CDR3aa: CASSYSWHINYGYTF

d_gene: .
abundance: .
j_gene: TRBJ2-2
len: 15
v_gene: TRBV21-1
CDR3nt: TGTGCCAGGTATCCGGGACAGATCAACACCGGGGAGCTGTTTTTT
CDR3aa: CARYPGQINTGELFF

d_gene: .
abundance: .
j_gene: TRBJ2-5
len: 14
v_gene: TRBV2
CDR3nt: TGTGCCAGCAGTGGCACTAGCCCTTCGCAGACCCAGTACTTC
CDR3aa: CASSGTSPSQTQYF

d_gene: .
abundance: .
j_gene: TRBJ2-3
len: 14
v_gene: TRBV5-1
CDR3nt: TGCGCCAGCAAGGATGGGCCGGAGGGAGATACGCAGTATTTT
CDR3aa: CASKDGPEGDTQYF